Sequencing of this TCR beta chain was carried out in a study of blood T cell repertoires in COVID-19 (dated by TCRdb to about 2020). Some background on the complete study: Samples covering the acute and convalescent phases of COVID-19 were provided by collaborators in the United States, Italy and Spain. A freely available public database, intended as a resource for researchers studying the immune response to SARS-CoV-2, is where the repertoires were released. The material from the prospective study consisted of cDNA or gDNA derived from T cells, B-cell-depleted T cells, or PBMCs. A de-identified subject ID, COVID-19 status, age in years and sex were almost always included in the sample metadata. The samples were drawn from the first 160 participants of the ongoing ImmuneRACE study and from about 1,200 subjects provided by 6 global collaborators. The dataset comprised deeply sampled blood TCRbeta repertoires from subjects exposed to, actively infected with, or recovered from COVID-19. Where available, HLA class I and class II types were obtained from metadata supplied by the sample provider rather than from assay-based typing.

Results the study describes overall, beyond this receptor: How much clinical and demographic metadata was included differed by source and by participant, and the metadata was provided uncurated.

Sequences SGHRS (CDR1) and YFSETQ (CDR2) are obtained from the germline V gene. The CDR3, from cysteine to phenylalanine, totals 15 residues. Only CDR3 DNA is held: 45 bases, read in frame from base 1. The V end gives up 5 bases and the J end 6 bases, leaving 10 bases in the junction not matched to a gene. Note on this clone: The antigen it binds to is not known. Base quality data are lacking; no much larger clone is found one base away.

TCRbeta CDR3 regions were amplified from genomic DNA using the immunoSEQ Assay, a bias-controlled multiplex PCR. The study's own analysis went as follows. Nucleated cell counts per sample were estimated from amplification of reference gene primers within the assay. To quantify the absolute abundance of each unique TCRbeta CDR3 rearrangement, sequence reads were collapsed and filtered. Productive Simpson clonality was computed per sample as the square root of Simpson's diversity index over productive rearrangements. Entries here come from immuneACCESS through TCRdb and include only in-frame sequences with V and J called. Some clones fail to appear in such tables; in the studies checked, an unresolved V gene covers under half of the shortfall, and the cause of the remainder is unknown. V, J and clone size reflect that table, while D and trimming were determined from the DNA. The sample contains approximately 230,000 clones, approximately 80% of them found a single time. Approximately 4% of the sample rests with the top ten.

Whole blood was collected in K2EDTA tubes by collaborating institutions according to the institutions' own protocols. Collaborator samples were shipped for TCRbeta analysis as frozen whole blood, isolated PBMCs, or DNA extracted from either sample type. The receptor chain draws on TRBV5-1 and TRBJ2-2; 7 bases in between match TRBD1. Sequenced material: peripheral blood. The clonotype originates from a woman aged 40 to 50 with active or convalescent COVID-19. This receptor has the CDR3 CASRNPTGASGELFF. The DNA sequence is as follows: TGCGCCAGCAGAAACCCCACAGGGGCTTCCGGGGAGCTGTTTTTT.